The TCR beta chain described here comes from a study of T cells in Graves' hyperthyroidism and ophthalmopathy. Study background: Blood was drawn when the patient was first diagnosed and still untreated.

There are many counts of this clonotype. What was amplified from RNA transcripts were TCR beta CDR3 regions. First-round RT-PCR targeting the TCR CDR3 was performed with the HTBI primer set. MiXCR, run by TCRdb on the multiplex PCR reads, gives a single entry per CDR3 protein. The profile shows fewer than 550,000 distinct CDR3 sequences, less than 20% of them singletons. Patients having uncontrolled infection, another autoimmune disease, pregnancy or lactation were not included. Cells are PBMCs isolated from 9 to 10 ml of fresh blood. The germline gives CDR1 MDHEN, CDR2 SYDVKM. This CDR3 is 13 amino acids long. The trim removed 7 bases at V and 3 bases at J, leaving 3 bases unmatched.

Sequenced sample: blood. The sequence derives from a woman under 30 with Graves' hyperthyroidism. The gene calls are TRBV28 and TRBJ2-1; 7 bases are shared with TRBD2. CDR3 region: CASIRDYYNEQFF. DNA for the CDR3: TGTGCCAGCATTCGGGACTACTACAATGAGCAGTTCTTC.